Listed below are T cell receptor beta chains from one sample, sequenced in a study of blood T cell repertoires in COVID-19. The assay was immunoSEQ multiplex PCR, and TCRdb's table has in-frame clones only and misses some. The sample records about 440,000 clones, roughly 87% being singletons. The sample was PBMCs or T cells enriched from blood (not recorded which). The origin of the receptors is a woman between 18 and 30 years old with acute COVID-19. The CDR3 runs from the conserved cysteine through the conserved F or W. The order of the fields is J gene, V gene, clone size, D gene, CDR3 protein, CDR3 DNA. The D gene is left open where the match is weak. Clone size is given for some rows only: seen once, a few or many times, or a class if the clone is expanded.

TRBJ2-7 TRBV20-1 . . CSARPYYEQYF TGCAGTGCTAGACCTTACTACGAGCAGTACTTC
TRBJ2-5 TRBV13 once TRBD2 CASSSRLAGEAETQYF TGTGCCAGCAGCAGCCGACTAGCGGGAGAGGCCGAGACCCAGTACTTC
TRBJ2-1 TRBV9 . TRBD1 CASSVADRGPSMEQFF TGTGCCAGCAGCGTAGCGGACAGGGGGCCCTCAATGGAGCAGTTCTTC
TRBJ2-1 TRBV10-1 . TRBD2 CASSEERGVYNEQFF TGCGCCAGCAGTGAAGAGCGGGGGGTCTACAATGAGCAGTTCTTC
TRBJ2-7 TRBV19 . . CASSMGGITYEQYF TGTGCCAGTAGTATGGGCGGGATTACCTACGAGCAGTACTTC
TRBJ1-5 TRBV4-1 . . CASSQDWTSNQPQHF TGCGCCAGCAGCCAAGATTGGACAAGCAATCAGCCCCAGCATTTT
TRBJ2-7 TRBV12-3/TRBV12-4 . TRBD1 CASSPGTGDEQYF TGTGCCAGCAGTCCTGGGACAGGGGACGAGCAGTACTTC
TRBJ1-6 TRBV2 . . CARSVQAIGSPLHF TGTGCCAGATCGGTACAGGCTATTGGTTCACCCCTCCACTTT
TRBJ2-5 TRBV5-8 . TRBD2 CASSAGLAGAAETQYF TGTGCCAGCAGCGCCGGACTAGCGGGGGCGGCAGAGACCCAGTACTTC
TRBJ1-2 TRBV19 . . CASTEGLSRTISNYGYTF TGTGCCAGTACGGAGGGGTTGAGTCGGACTATATCTAACTATGGCTACACCTTC
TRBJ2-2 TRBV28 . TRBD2 CASSYGLVRTGELFF TGTGCCAGCAGTTATGGACTAGTCCGGACCGGGGAGCTGTTTTTT
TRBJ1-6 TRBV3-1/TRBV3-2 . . CASSQVGIENSPLHF TGTGCCAGCAGCCAAGTTGGTATTGAGAATTCACCCCTCCACTTT
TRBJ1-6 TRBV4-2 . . CASSQESLSPTNSPLHF TGTGCCAGCAGCCAAGAAAGCCTAAGTCCGACAAATTCACCCCTCCACTTT
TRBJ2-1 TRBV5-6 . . CASSLGTLPYNEQFF TGTGCCAGCAGCTTGGGCACTCTTCCCTACAATGAGCAGTTCTTC
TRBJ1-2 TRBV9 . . CASSVGLDYGYTF TGTGCCAGCAGCGTAGGGCTGGACTATGGCTACACCTTC
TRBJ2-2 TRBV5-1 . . CASSLRVGVDTGELFF TGCGCCAGCAGCTTGAGGGTGGGAGTAGACACCGGGGAGCTGTTTTTT
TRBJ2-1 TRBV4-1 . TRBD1 CASNPGQAYNEQFF TGCGCCAGCAATCCGGGACAGGCATACAATGAGCAGTTCTTC
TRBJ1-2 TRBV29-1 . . CSVEGGGFGYTF TGCAGCGTTGAAGGCGGAGGCTTCGGCTACACCTTC
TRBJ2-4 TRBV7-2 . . CASSPSGGRAKNIQYF TGTGCCAGCAGCCCTAGTGGGGGGAGGGCCAAAAACATTCAGTACTTC
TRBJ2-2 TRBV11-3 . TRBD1 CASSHRTGNTGELFF TGTGCCAGCAGCCACCGGACAGGGAACACCGGGGAGCTGTTTTTT
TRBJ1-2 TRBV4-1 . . CASSFRDTQIGGYTF TGCGCCAGCAGCTTCCGGGACACTCAAATTGGTGGCTACACCTTC
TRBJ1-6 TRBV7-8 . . CASSFESSYNSPLHF TGTGCCAGCAGCTTCGAGAGCTCCTATAATTCACCCCTCCACTTT
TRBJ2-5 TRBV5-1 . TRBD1 CASRHGTGGAETQYF TGCGCCAGCAGACACGGGACAGGGGGCGCAGAGACCCAGTACTTC
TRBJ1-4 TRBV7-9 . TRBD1 CASSPGTAHEKLFF TGTGCCAGCAGCCCGGGGACAGCCCATGAAAAACTGTTTTTT
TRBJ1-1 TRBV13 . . CASSLLSTWSTEAFF TGTGCCAGCAGCTTACTATCCACTTGGAGCACTGAAGCTTTCTTT
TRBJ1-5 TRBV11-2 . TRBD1 CASSLGVWDRVQPQHF TGTGCCAGCAGCTTAGGTGTATGGGACAGGGTTCAGCCCCAGCATTTT
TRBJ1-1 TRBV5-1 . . CASRYASMNTEAFF TGCGCCAGCAGGTACGCGAGCATGAACACTGAAGCTTTCTTT
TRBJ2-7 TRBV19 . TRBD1 CASSPVGQGAGEQYF TGTGCCAGTAGCCCCGTGGGACAGGGGGCGGGCGAGCAGTACTTC
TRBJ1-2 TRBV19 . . CASSMLDGRGSNYGYTF TGTGCCAGTAGTATGTTGGACGGACGGGGATCTAACTATGGCTACACCTTC
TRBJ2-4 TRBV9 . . CASSRVPQNIQYF TGTGCCAGCAGCCGAGTGCCGCAAAACATTCAGTACTTC
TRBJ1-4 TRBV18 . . CASSPSGTNEKLFF TGTGCCAGCTCACCTTCGGGTACTAATGAAAAACTGTTTTTT
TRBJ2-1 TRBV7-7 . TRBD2 CASSPALAGGVNEQFF TGTGCCAGCAGCCCTGCCCTAGCGGGAGGGGTCAATGAGCAGTTCTTC